This TCR beta chain appears in the sequencing data of a study of beta chain features in type 1 diabetes. Overall study context: No patient-donor differences in age, gender, total cells or subset yield. Overall study findings and caveats: VDJ junctions in type 1 diabetes patients carried more deletions and fewer insertions. Significant though moderate, a shortening of TCRB CDR3s appeared in all four CD4+ subsets of Type 1 diabetes patients.

V was pared by 6 bases and J by 4 bases, with 7 bases between. The germline V gene has CDR1 DFQATT and CDR2 SNEGSKA (reference sequence). CDR3 length equals 11 residues. A remark on this clone: Its target is not known.

What was sequenced were expressed TCRB transcripts, since all of the isolated RNA had been reverse transcribed. Profiling relied on immunoSEQ multiplex PCR, and the TCRdb table lists in-frame clones only, not all of them. The sample yields roughly 300,000 clones, roughly an eighth seen once. The chain recombines TRBV20-1 with TRBJ1-5; D possibly corresponds to TRBD1 (5 bases). This sequence originates from a man aged 30 to 45 with type 1 diabetes. Sequences were obtained from naive CD4+ T cells from blood. For the CDR3, the DNA is TGCAGTGCCGCAGGGAATCAGCCCCAGCATTTT. Its protein product is CSAAGNQPQHF.